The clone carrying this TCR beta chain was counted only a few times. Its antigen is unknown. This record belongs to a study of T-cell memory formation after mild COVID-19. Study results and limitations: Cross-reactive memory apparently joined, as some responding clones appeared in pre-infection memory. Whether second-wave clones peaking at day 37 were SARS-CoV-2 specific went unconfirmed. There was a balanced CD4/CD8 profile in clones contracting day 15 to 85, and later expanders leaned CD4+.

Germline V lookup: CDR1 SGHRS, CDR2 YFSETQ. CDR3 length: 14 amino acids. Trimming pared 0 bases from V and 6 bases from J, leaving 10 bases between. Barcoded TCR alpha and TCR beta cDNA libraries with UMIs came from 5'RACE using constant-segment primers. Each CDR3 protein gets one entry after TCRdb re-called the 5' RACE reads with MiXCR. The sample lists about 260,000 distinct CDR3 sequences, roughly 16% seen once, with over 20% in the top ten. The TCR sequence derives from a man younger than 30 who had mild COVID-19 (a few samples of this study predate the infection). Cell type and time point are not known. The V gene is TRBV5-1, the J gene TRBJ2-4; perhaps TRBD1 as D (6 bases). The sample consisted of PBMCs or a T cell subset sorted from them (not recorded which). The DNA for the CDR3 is TGCGCCAGCAGCTTGGAACAGGGTGGAAACATTCAGTACTTC. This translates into CASSLEQGGNIQYF.